One and the same sample provided the 20 T cell receptor beta chains below, sequenced in a study of cytomegalovirus exposure and HLA in healthy donors. 60 Vbeta and 13 Jbeta primers were used in PCR. Assay used: immunoSEQ multiplex PCR; TCRdb lists only in-frame clones, some missing. The sample has under 95,000 clones; less than 80% are singletons. The sequencing input was PBMCs. These TCRs come from a woman aged 40 to 49 in good health and CMV-seropositive.

CDR3 bases: TGTGCCAGCAGCCCCGGAAGGGGGTTCTACGAGCAGTACTTC. Translated, it gives CASSPGRGFYEQYF. The chain employs TRBV11-3 and TRBJ2-7; maybe TRBD1 (6 bases). CDR1 SGHNT and CDR2 YENEEA come from the germline V gene. V dropped 5 bases and J dropped 3 bases, with 14 bases sitting between them. The CDR3 is made up of 14 amino acids.

This clone was detected only a few times. V and J are TRBV5-1 and TRBJ1-6, with a weak D call TRBD1 (5 bases). The V and J ends lost 4 bases and 12 bases respectively, with 23 bases between them. This CDR3 comprises 16 residues. The germline CDR1 and CDR2 sequences are SGHRS and YFSETQ. For the CDR3, the DNA is TGCGCCAGCAGCCCCGACGACAGTATGAGCCTACTACCCCTCCACTTT. Its translation is CASSPDDSMSLLPLHF.

The V call is TRBV2, the J call TRBJ2-5; 11 bases are a match to TRBD1. This CDR3 spans 17 amino acids. Germline V lookup: CDR1 SNHLY, CDR2 FYNNEI. Losses at the gene ends were 2 bases for V and 2 bases for J; bases not matched to a gene: 7. The CDR3 loop is CASSEWDRGALQETQYF. In DNA, the CDR3 is TGTGCCAGCAGTGAATGGGACAGGGGGGCTTTACAAGAGACCCAGTACTTC. The full variable domain, completed using reference TRBV2 and TRBJ2-5, is EPEVTQTPSHQVTQMGQEVILRCVPISNHLYFYWYRQILGQKVEFLVSFYNNEISEKSEIFDDQFSVERPDGSNFTLKIRSTKLEDSAMYFCASSEWDRGALQETQYFGPGTRLLVL.

The V call is TRBV7-6, the J call TRBJ2-3; maybe TRBD1 (6 bases). Germline V CDR1 and CDR2: SGHVS, FNYEAQ. Trimming cost V 0 bases and J 2 bases, with 15 bases left between them. The CDR3 covers 17 residues. For the CDR3, the DNA is TGTGCCAGCAGCTTAGCATTCGACAGGTCATACACAGATACGCAGTATTTT. Its translation is CASSLAFDRSYTDTQYF.

This clone was picked up a small number of times. The J gene is TRBJ2-7, the V gene TRBV5-8; D may be TRBD2 (6 bases). Germline CDR1 is SGHTS and CDR2 is YDEGEE. V was pared by 5 bases and J by 12 bases, with 15 bases between. There are 11 residues in the CDR3. The DNA for the CDR3 is TGTGCCAGCAGACCCGGGACCGGGGGGTACTTC. This codes for CASRPGTGGYF.

The chain employs TRBV2 and TRBJ2-7; 9 bases agree with TRBD1. The CDR3 sequence is 13 residues long. CDR1 is SNHLY and CDR2 is FYNNEI in the germline V gene. V was pared by 6 bases and J by 4 bases, with 4 bases of the junction left unmatched. CDR3 loop: CASRPGQGYEQYF. In nucleotides, the CDR3 is TGTGCCAGCAGACCGGGACAGGGATACGAGCAGTACTTC.

This chain links TRBV5-1 with TRBJ1-1, with a tentative D call TRBD1 (6 bases). Trimming cost V 0 bases and J 3 bases, with 18 bases left between them. This CDR3 spans 17 amino acids. CDR1 is SGHRS and CDR2 is YFSETQ in the germline V gene. Here the CDR3 DNA reads TGCGCCAGCAGCTTGGCCAGAGGACAGAACTTTGACACTGAAGCTTTCTTT. Its protein product is CASSLARGQNFDTEAFF.

V is TRBV10-3 and J is TRBJ2-7; tentatively, D is TRBD1 (5 bases). V was pared by 3 bases and J by 2 bases, with 8 bases between. Per the germline V gene, CDR1 is ENHRY and CDR2 is SYGVKD. The CDR3 contains 13 residues. The CDR3 coding sequence is TGTGCCATCAGTGAATCACAGGCCTACGAGCAGTACTTC. It codes for CAISESQAYEQYF.

The rearrangement links TRBV5-1 to TRBJ2-7, with D possibly TRBD1 on 6 matching bases. Germline CDR1 and CDR2: SGHRS and YFSETQ. There are 15 residues in the CDR3. Trimming removed 0 bases from V and 1 base from J, with 11 bases in between. The CDR3 nucleotides are TGCGCCAGCAGCTTGGACAGGGTTGAGTCCTACGAGCAGTACTTC. This encodes CASSLDRVESYEQYF.

A few counts support this clone. V and J are TRBV4-1 and TRBJ1-6; D gene uncertain. The CDR3 length is 19 residues. Deletions cut 1 base from V and 6 bases from J, with 22 bases between. From germline, CDR1 is MGHRA and CDR2 YSYEKL. CDR3 loop: CASSQGVPPPRFFNSPLHF. Written as DNA, the CDR3 is TGCGCCAGCAGCCAAGGAGTGCCCCCCCCCAGGTTCTTTAATTCACCCCTCCACTTT.

In its sample, this clone is medium-sized (0.01 to 0.1%). The gene calls are TRBV15 and TRBJ2-6; D might be TRBD1 (6 bases). The length of the CDR3 is 16 residues. Deletions cut 0 bases from V and 1 base from J, with 7 bases between. The germline gives CDR1 LNHNV, CDR2 YYDKDF (reference sequence). The CDR3 is CATSRDRGSGANVLTF. The CDR3, as DNA: TGTGCCACCAGCAGAGATAGGGGGTCTGGGGCCAACGTCCTGACTTTC.

This chain uses TRBV5-6 with TRBJ2-7, with TRBD1 identical over 10 bases. J gave up 4 bases and V 3 bases, and 7 bases lay outside the gene matches. Germline V gives CDR1 SGHDT, CDR2 YYEEEE. The CDR3 runs to 15 residues. The CDR3 sequence is CASSWGTGEVYEQYF. Here the CDR3 DNA reads TGTGCCAGCAGCTGGGGGACAGGGGAGGTTTACGAGCAGTACTTC.

This clone was detected a few times. V gene TRBV7-8 combines with J gene TRBJ2-7; 8 nucleotides agree with TRBD1. This CDR3 is 17 amino acids long. Germline CDR1 and CDR2: SGHVS and FQNEAQ. The junction had 15 bases not matched to a gene; V was cut back by 6 bases and J by 2 bases. The CDR3: CASSLRGQGVGTYEQYF. The CDR3 DNA reads as TGTGCCAGCAGTCTTCGCGGACAGGGAGTCGGTACCTACGAGCAGTACTTC.

J is TRBJ1-1 and V is TRBV15; D might be TRBD1 (5 bases). Germline CDR1 LNHNV, CDR2 YYDKDF (reference sequence). This CDR3 has 13 residues. With 8 bases removed from V and 1 base from J, the gap between germline ends came to 11 bases. This CDR3 is CATARQGNTEAFF. CDR3 sequence (DNA): TGTGCCACCGCCCGGCAGGGGAACACTGAAGCTTTCTTT.

This rearrangement joins TRBV2 to TRBJ1-5; D not resolved. Trimming cost V 4 bases and J 0 bases, with 10 bases left between them. The CDR3 is 15 residues long. The germline V gene encodes CDR1 SNHLY and CDR2 FYNNEI. Written as DNA, the CDR3 is TGTGCCAGCAGTGGTACAGCTGATAGCAATCAGCCCCAGCATTTT. This translates into CASSGTADSNQPQHF. The whole variable domain, filled in from reference TRBV2 and TRBJ1-5, reads EPEVTQTPSHQVTQMGQEVILRCVPISNHLYFYWYRQILGQKVEFLVSFYNNEISEKSEIFDDQFSVERPDGSNFTLKIRSTKLEDSAMYFCASSGTADSNQPQHFGDGTRLSIL.

The rearrangement links TRBV5-8 to TRBJ2-3; TRBD1 might be the D (6 bases). Germline CDR1 SGHTS, CDR2 YDEGEE. Trimming cost V 0 bases and J 6 bases, with 14 bases left between them. The CDR3 is made up of 15 amino acids. The CDR3 here is CASSLGGPPWDTQYF. In DNA form, the CDR3 reads TGTGCCAGCAGCTTGGGGGGGCCCCCATGGGATACGCAGTATTTT.

This clone was detected only a few times. V usage is TRBV9 and J usage is TRBJ2-1; TRBD1 might be the D (6 bases). The CDR3 sequence is 17 residues long. Germline CDR1 reads SGDLS; CDR2 reads YYNGEE. V was pared by 2 bases and J by 9 bases, with 24 bases between. CDR3 loop: CASSVDQGRTALFEQFF. For the CDR3, the DNA is TGTGCCAGCAGCGTCGATCAGGGCAGGACAGCTTTGTTTGAGCAGTTCTTC.

The chain joins TRBV10-3 to TRBJ2-5; D is possibly TRBD1 (5 bases). Germline loops: CDR1 ENHRY, CDR2 SYGVKD. The V gene lost 2 bases and the J gene lost 3 bases, with 7 bases spanning the gap. This CDR3 has 13 residues. The CDR3 DNA reads TGTGCCATCAGTGAGGCGACAGAAGAGACCCAGTACTTC. Translating it yields CAISEATEETQYF.

DNA of the CDR3: TGTGCCAGCAGCTTAAGCGGCACAGTTGAAAAACTGTTTTTT. Residues: CASSLSGTVEKLFF. J is TRBJ1-4 and V is TRBV7-2; the D is unclear. Germline lookup yields CDR1 SGHTA and CDR2 FQGNSA. Trimming left V 2 bases short and J 7 bases short, with 11 bases between. The CDR3 sequence is 14 residues long.

CDR3 protein: CARSLAVTGELFF. The CDR3 DNA sequence: TGTGCCAGGTCACTAGCGGTGACCGGGGAGCTGTTTTTT. V usage is TRBV27 and J usage is TRBJ2-2, with 8 bases lining up with TRBD2. CDR1 and CDR2 (germline): MNHEY, SMNVEV (reference sequence). V was clipped by 9 bases and J by 5 bases; unmatched bases: 5. This CDR3 has 13 residues.